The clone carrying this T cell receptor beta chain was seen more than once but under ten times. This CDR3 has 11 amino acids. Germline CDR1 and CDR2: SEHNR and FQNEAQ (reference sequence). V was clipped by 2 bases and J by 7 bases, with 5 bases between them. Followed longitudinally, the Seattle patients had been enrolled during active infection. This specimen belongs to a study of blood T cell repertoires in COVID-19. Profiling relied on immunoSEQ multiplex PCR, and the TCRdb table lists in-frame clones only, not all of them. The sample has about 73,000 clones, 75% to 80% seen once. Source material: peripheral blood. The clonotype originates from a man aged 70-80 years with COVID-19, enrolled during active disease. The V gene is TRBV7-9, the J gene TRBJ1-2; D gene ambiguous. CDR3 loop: CASSLSSGYTF. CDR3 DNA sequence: TGTGCCAGCAGCTTATCGAGTGGCTACACCTTC.